This entry lists 11 T cell receptor beta chains sequenced from one sample in a study of control samples from healthy donors and cancer patients (dated by TCRdb to 2019 to 2021). Library method: the immunoSEQ multiplex PCR assay. TCRdb stores this immuneACCESS table with in-frame sequences only. Part of the clones is absent; in the studies checked, under half of the shortfall reflects unresolved V genes, and no reason is known for the rest. This sample comprises some 140,000 clones, over 90% of them detected only once. In total, the top ten clones hold 13% to 15% of the sample. Sample: PBMCs. These TCRs come from a man in his 60s with colorectal cancer.

As regards this clone: Other DNA sequences in the sample encode the same CDR3. The genes are TRBV19 and TRBJ1-2; 8 positions match TRBD1. The CDR3 length is 12 residues. V lost 5 bases and J lost 12; bases outside the gene matches: 8. Germline V lookup: CDR1 LNHDA, CDR2 SQIVND (reference sequence). The CDR3 region is CASSLRQGIHTF. The CDR3 DNA reads as TGTGCCAGTAGTCTTAGACAGGGGATCCACACCTTC.

The chain is built from TRBV13 and TRBJ1-1, with D unresolved. From germline, CDR1 is PRHDT and CDR2 FYEKMQ (reference sequence). The V and J ends lost 0 bases and 5 bases respectively, with 25 bases between them. CDR3 size: 19 residues. CDR3 nucleotide sequence: TGTGCCAGCAGCTTAGGCCATATACCCGGGCCCGGGAAGAAAACTGAAGCTTTCTTT. This sequence encodes CASSLGHIPGPGKKTEAFF. The complete variable domain, with remaining parts taken from reference TRBV13 and TRBJ1-1, reads AAGVIQSPRHLIKEKRETATLKCYPIPRHDTVYWYQQGPGQDPQFLISFYEKMQSDKGSIPDRFSAQQFSDYHSELNMSSLELGDSALYFCASSLGHIPGPGKKTEAFFGQGTRLTVV.

The chain combines TRBV4-1 with TRBJ2-7; D is possibly TRBD1 (5 bases). Trimming stripped 4 bases from V and 0 bases from J, with 10 bases between. The CDR3 consists of 14 residues. Germline V gives CDR1 MGHRA, CDR2 YSYEKL. The CDR3 loop reads CASSPRASSYEQYF. The CDR3 DNA follows: TGCGCCAGCAGCCCCAGGGCCAGCTCCTACGAGCAGTACTTC.

The sample holds one count of this clone. J is TRBJ2-5 and V is TRBV7-2; maybe TRBD2 (6 bases). V was trimmed by 0 bases and J by 4 bases, leaving 9 bases between them. This CDR3 has 14 residues. Germline assignment: CDR1 SGHTA and CDR2 FQGNSA. The CDR3 sequence is CASSLAGRLETQYF. CDR3 nucleotide sequence: TGTGCCAGCAGCTTAGCTGGGAGGCTAGAGACCCAGTACTTC.

The rearrangement joins TRBV24-1 to TRBJ2-1; possibly TRBD1 for D (5 bases). The CDR3 runs 14 residues. Trimming removed 2 bases at V and 9 bases at J, with 13 bases between. The germline V gene has CDR1 KGHDR and CDR2 SFDVKD. In DNA form, the CDR3 reads TGTGCCACCAGTGATTCCCCAGGGTTGGGTGAGCAGTTCTTC. Its translation: CATSDSPGLGEQFF.

The gene calls are TRBV9 and TRBJ1-2, with 9 bases that match TRBD1. The CDR3 loop spans 13 amino acids. Per the germline V gene, CDR1 is SGDLS and CDR2 is YYNGEE. The V gene end was trimmed by 4 bases and the J gene end by 4 bases; junction bases not matched to a gene: 2. In DNA, the CDR3 is TGTGCCAGCAGCTCGGGACAGGGCTATGGCTACACCTTC. Translation gives CASSSGQGYGYTF.

Here the CDR3 reads CSASERGGGDTQYF. The CDR3 bases are TGCAGTGCTAGTGAACGCGGGGGCGGGGATACGCAGTATTTT. This sequence joins TRBV20-1 and TRBJ2-3, with D possibly matching TRBD2 (7 bases). The CDR3 loop spans 14 amino acids. The V gene lost 3 bases and the J gene lost 6 bases, with 16 bases spanning the gap. Germline V gene sequence: CDR1 DFQATT, CDR2 SNEGSKA (reference sequence).

The chain couples TRBV19 to TRBJ1-1; possible D gene TRBD1, 5 bases. Germline lookup yields CDR1 LNHDA and CDR2 SQIVND (reference sequence). V was trimmed by 9 bases and J by 1 base, leaving 12 bases between them. The CDR3 runs to 13 residues. CDR3 in amino acids: CASHGQGNTEAFF. The DNA for the CDR3 is TGTGCCAGCCACGGGCAGGGGAACACTGAAGCTTTCTTT.

The V and J genes are TRBV2 and TRBJ1-3; 7 positions match TRBD1. With 7 bases clipped from V and 4 bases from J, the junction kept 13 bases outside the gene matches. The length of the CDR3 is 16 residues. From germline, CDR1 is SNHLY and CDR2 FYNNEI. CDR3 in amino acids: CASMRNLDRAGNTIYF. As DNA, the CDR3 is TGTGCCAGCATGCGAAACCTAGACAGGGCCGGAAACACCATATATTTT.

The chain recombines TRBV6-5 with TRBJ1-1; perhaps TRBD1 as D (5 bases). The CDR3 loop spans 12 amino acids. The germline V gene encodes CDR1 MNHEY and CDR2 SVGAGI. V lost 4 bases and J lost 14, with 17 bases in between. CDR3 coding DNA: TGTGCCAGCAGTTTATGGCAGGGCGTCGTATTCTTT. Amino acids: CASSLWQGVVFF.

The rearrangement joins TRBV3-1 (or the pseudogene TRBV3-2) to TRBJ2-1; 7 bases match TRBD1. The junction had 1 base not matched to a gene; V was cut back by 0 bases and J by 5 bases. The CDR3 sequence is 14 residues long. The germline CDR1 and CDR2 sequences are LGHDT and YNNKEL (reference sequence). The CDR3 nucleotides read TGTGCCAGCAGCCAAGAAGGGACAGACAATGAGCAGTTCTTC. Its protein product is CASSQEGTDNEQFF.